This passage covers 26 T cell receptor beta chains from one sample sequenced in a study of T cell repertoires in aging, cancer and after chemotherapy. TRB rearrangements spanning V, D and J were amplified using mixed TRB-A/B primers. TCRdb analysed the multiplex PCR reads with MiXCR anew, one entry per CDR3 protein. Of around 12,000 distinct CDR3 sequences listed, 21% are singletons. TCR beta rearrangements were amplified from peripheral blood genomic DNA. Sequenced material: blood. All receptors derive from a human donor in good health.

This clonotype was counted between two and nine times. The chain has TRBV6-1 and TRBJ2-7; 7 bases are a match to TRBD2. The V gene's germline CDR1 is MNHNS and CDR2 SASEGT. The CDR3 sequence is 13 residues long. CDR3 nucleotides: TGTGCTTCCTGGGGGGGGAGCTCCTACGAGCAGTACTTC. Translating it yields CASWGGSSYEQYF.

J is TRBJ2-2 and V is TRBV20-1; TRBD2 agrees at 11 bases. The ends lost 1 base at V and 4 bases at J; junction bases unmatched: 2. This CDR3 region has 15 residues. CDR1 is DFQATT and CDR2 is SNEGSKA in the germline V gene (reference sequence). The CDR3 DNA reads as TGCAGTGCTAGAGTTAGCGGGGGGGCCACCGGGGAGCTGTTTTTT. It encodes CSARVSGGATGELFF.

This clonotype turned up a few times. The CDR3 DNA reads TGTGCCAGCACCCCTGGACAGGGTAATAGGGACACGCAGTATTTT. Its translation is CASTPGQGNRDTQYF. The chain couples TRBV6-2 or TRBV6-3 to TRBJ2-3, with 8 bases matching TRBD1. V lost 7 bases to trimming and J lost 9 bases; unmatched junction nucleotides: 15. The CDR3 is 15 amino acids. Germline V gene lookup returns CDR1 MNHEY and CDR2 SVGEGT.

This clonotype is judged medium-sized. The chain uses TRBV7-9 and TRBJ1-3; D might be TRBD1 (5 bases). This CDR3 comprises 15 residues. Trimming pared 3 bases from V and 7 bases from J, leaving 16 bases between. Germline V gives CDR1 SEHNR, CDR2 FQNEAQ (reference sequence). DNA for the CDR3: TGTGCCAGCAGCTTGACGGGACGCCTGGAGAACACCATATATTTT. Translated: CASSLTGRLENTIYF.

This clonotype has a handful of counts. The chain is built from TRBV5-1 and TRBJ2-1; D is uncertain. Germline V lookup: CDR1 SGHRS, CDR2 YFSETQ. CDR3 length: 15 amino acids. V was shortened by 0 bases and J by 7 bases, with 14 bases between the two germline ends. The CDR3 sequence is CASSLDPLGSNEQFF. The CDR3 DNA reads as TGCGCCAGCAGCTTGGACCCCTTAGGGTCAAATGAGCAGTTCTTC.

The CDR3 reads CASSLGGVWGSTDTQYF. The CDR3 nucleotides read TGTGCCAGCTCTTTAGGGGGGGTTTGGGGTTCCACAGATACGCAGTATTTT. The J gene is TRBJ2-3, the V gene TRBV27; possibly TRBD2 for D (7 bases). CDR3 size: 17 residues. The germline V and J ends were trimmed by 8 bases and 2 bases, with 23 bases remaining between them. From germline, CDR1 is MNHEY and CDR2 SMNVEV (reference sequence).

To note about this clonotype: This clone may be a read error of a much larger clone one base away. The DNA of the CDR3 is TGTGCCAGCTCTAGGACGGGTGAAAAACAGTTTTTT. Protein: CASSRTGEKQFF. The chain joins TRBV27 to TRBJ1-4; no firm D call. The CDR3 length is 12 residues. Germline lookup yields CDR1 MNHEY and CDR2 SMNVEV (reference sequence).

By frequency in the sample, this clonotype is medium-sized. The V gene is TRBV11-2, the J gene TRBJ2-2; the D is unclear. Trimming shortened V by 0 bases and J by 7 bases, and 6 bases separated the two germline ends. Per germline, CDR1 SGHAT and CDR2 FQNNGV. The CDR3 is 13 residues long. Here the CDR3 DNA reads TGTGCCAGCAGCTTAGATCGCGGCGGGGAGCTGTTTTTT. This gives the protein CASSLDRGGELFF.

The chain uses TRBV7-2 and TRBJ1-1; D is perhaps TRBD1 (5 bases). The CDR3 runs 14 residues. Germline loops: CDR1 SGHTA, CDR2 FQGNSA. The germline V and J ends were trimmed by 4 bases and 5 bases, with 14 bases remaining between them. The CDR3 nucleotides are TGTGCCAGCAGCTCCAGGGAGGGGAGGACTGAAGCTTTCTTT. This codes for CASSSREGRTEAFF.

V and J are TRBV6-4 and TRBJ2-1; possibly TRBD2 for D (5 bases). This CDR3 has 15 residues. In germline, CDR1 is MRHNA, CDR2 SNTAGT. V lost 3 bases to trimming and J lost 1 base, with 10 bases between them. The chain's CDR3 is CASSEESGSYNEQFF. CDR3 coding DNA: TGTGCCAGCAGTGAGGAAAGCGGTTCCTACAATGAGCAGTTCTTC.

For this clonotype: A much larger clonotype is one base distant, so this may be a read error. CDR3 DNA sequence: TGTGCCAGAAGCCCGCCGGGACACCTCTCCTACAATGAGCAGTTCTTC. This encodes CARSPPGHLSYNEQFF. V usage is TRBV7-6 and J usage is TRBJ2-1; possibly TRBD1 for D (6 bases). Trimming removed 9 bases at V and 0 bases at J, with 18 bases between. The CDR3 sequence is 16 residues long. Germline V gene sequence: CDR1 SGHVS, CDR2 FNYEAQ.

This clonotype was recorded many times. This chain joins TRBV7-3 and TRBJ2-3, with D perhaps being TRBD1 or TRBD2 (5 bases each). Germline V gene data show CDR1 as SGHTA and CDR2 as FQGTGA. Trimming took 5 bases from V and 2 from J, leaving 8 bases between them. The CDR3 is made up of 13 amino acids. The CDR3 region is CASSRDPTDTQYF. The CDR3 DNA follows: TGTGCCAGCAGCCGGGACCCCACAGATACGCAGTATTTT.

This clonotype counts as medium-sized. V is TRBV7-2 and J is TRBJ2-1; D possibly uses TRBD1 or TRBD2 (5 bases each). CDR1 and CDR2 (germline): SGHTA, FQGNSA. V lost 4 bases and J 0 bases, leaving 13 bases between the germline ends. This CDR3 is 16 amino acids long. CDR3 loop: CASSSGAGSSYNEQFF. In DNA, the CDR3 is TGTGCCAGCAGCTCCGGGGCAGGGAGCTCCTACAATGAGCAGTTCTTC.

This clonotype was seen repeatedly, ten times or more. This chain joins TRBV6-1 and TRBJ2-2; TRBD1 agrees at 9 bases. V lost 11 bases and J lost 5; bases outside the gene matches: 12. The CDR3 has 15 residues. From germline, CDR1 is MNHNS and CDR2 SASEGT. CDR3 residues: CAAISTGGGTGELFF. The CDR3 region has the DNA TGTGCCGCCATCTCGACAGGGGGAGGGACCGGGGAGCTGTTTTTT.

The J gene is TRBJ2-1, the V gene TRBV4-2; 14 bases match TRBD2. Germline V lookup: CDR1 LGHNA, CDR2 YNFKEQ. The CDR3 length is 18 residues. V lost 3 bases and J lost 4; bases outside the gene matches: 8. The CDR3 here is CASSQWGTSGGHYNEQFF. CDR3 DNA: TGTGCCAGCAGCCAGTGGGGGACTAGCGGGGGCCATTACAATGAGCAGTTCTTC.

This clonotype was observed a few times. The chain combines TRBV23-1 with TRBJ1-5; D gene unclear. TRBV23-1 is reported as an ORF; its role is uncertain. The CDR3 runs 12 residues. Trimming took 4 bases from V and 4 from J, leaving 5 bases between them. DNA for the CDR3: TGCGCCAGCAGTCCCGGGAATCAGCCCCAGCATTTT. Its protein product is CASSPGNQPQHF.

Judged by abundance, this clonotype is medium-sized. The gene calls are TRBV20-1 and TRBJ1-3, with D possibly TRBD1 on 5 matching bases. Trimming removed 6 bases at V and 4 bases at J, with 13 bases between. Germline CDR1 is DFQATT and CDR2 is SNEGSKA (reference sequence). The CDR3 contains 13 residues. The CDR3 sequence is CSATQGIGNTIYF. CDR3 nucleotides: TGCAGTGCAACGCAGGGCATCGGAAACACCATATATTTT.

This clonotype is medium-sized. The J gene is TRBJ1-4, the V gene TRBV6-2 or TRBV6-3; no clear D. Germline V gives CDR1 MNHEY, CDR2 SVGEGT. Trimming cost V 3 bases and J 4 bases, with 9 bases left between them. The CDR3 spans 14 residues. This CDR3 reads CASSYDGRNEKLFF. In nucleotides, the CDR3 is TGTGCCAGCAGTTATGACGGGCGTAATGAAAAACTGTTTTTT.

The rearrangement uses TRBV5-4 and TRBJ1-1; D is perhaps TRBD1 (6 bases). This CDR3 is built from 13 residues. Germline V gene sequence: CDR1 SGHNT, CDR2 YYREEE (reference sequence). V was clipped by 4 bases and J by 4 bases, with 11 bases between them. The CDR3 DNA is TGTGCCAGCAGCACAACAGGGCTCACTGAAGCTTTCTTT. This gives the protein CASSTTGLTEAFF.

In its sample, this clonotype was seen a few times. In nucleotides, the CDR3 is TGTGCCAGCAGTTCCGGGACAGGGGGCACAAACATTCAGTACTTC. It yields the protein CASSSGTGGTNIQYF. The chain has TRBV6-5 and TRBJ2-4, with TRBD1 identical over 12 bases. The germline V gene has CDR1 MNHEY and CDR2 SVGAGI. Trimming removed 4 bases from V and 6 bases from J; junction bases left unmatched: 4. This CDR3 contains 15 residues.

This clonotype appeared a few times. The chain uses TRBV5-1 and TRBJ1-4; TRBD1 might be the D (5 bases). The V end lost 1 base, the J end lost 8 bases, and 12 bases lay between the germline ends. CDR1 is SGHRS and CDR2 is YFSETQ in the germline V gene. The CDR3 runs 14 residues. CDR3 sequence (DNA): TGCGCCAGCAGCTTGACCGGAGGGGAAGAAAAACTGTTTTTT. Amino acid sequence: CASSLTGGEEKLFF.

Only a few counts were recorded for this clonotype. The J gene is TRBJ1-1, the V gene TRBV7-9, with D possibly being TRBD1 (6 bases). Germline CDR1 and CDR2: SEHNR and FQNEAQ (reference sequence). Deletions cut 6 bases from V and 1 base from J, with 15 bases between. This CDR3 has 15 amino acids. The CDR3 sequence is CASRGAMGGNTEAFF. The CDR3 DNA is TGTGCCAGCAGGGGGGCTATGGGGGGGAACACTGAAGCTTTCTTT.

CDR3 DNA sequence: TGTGCCAGCAGCCGCCTATGGGGTGCTGGGGCCAACGTCCTGACTTTC. Its protein product is CASSRLWGAGANVLTF. V is TRBV14 and J is TRBJ2-6; D ambiguous. V gave up 4 bases and J gave up 2 bases, with 12 bases separating them. The CDR3 length is 16 residues. Germline V CDR1 and CDR2: SGHDN, FVKESK.

This clonotype was observed at least ten times. The rearrangement links TRBV11-1 to TRBJ2-7, with D hard to call. CDR3 length: 16 amino acids. Germline loops: CDR1 SGHAT, CDR2 FQDESV (reference sequence). The V and J ends lost 1 base and 0 bases respectively, with 13 bases between them. The CDR3 DNA is TGTGCCAGCAGCTTAGTTGCCAGTTATTTCTCCTACGAGCAGTACTTC. It yields the protein CASSLVASYFSYEQYF.

By proportion, this clonotype is medium-sized. Here the CDR3 DNA reads TGTGCCAGTAGTATAGGAGAAGCAAATGGCTACACCTTC. This sequence encodes CASSIGEANGYTF. V is TRBV19 and J is TRBJ1-2; D gene unclear. Germline-derived CDR1 and CDR2 are LNHDA and SQIVND (reference sequence). The CDR3 runs 13 residues. V dropped 1 base and J dropped 6 bases, with 9 bases sitting between them.

The table lists this clonotype with a few counts. The chain is built from TRBV6-2 or TRBV6-3 and TRBJ2-7; D possibly uses TRBD1 or TRBD2 (6 bases each). The CDR3 extends over 12 amino acids. Germline V gene lookup returns CDR1 MNHEY and CDR2 SVGEGT. V was trimmed by 4 bases and J by 5 bases, leaving 9 bases between them. The CDR3 DNA reads TGTGCCAGCAGTTTTAGGGGGGACGAGCAGTACTTC. Amino acid sequence: CASSFRGDEQYF.